This TCR beta chain stems from a study of tumor-infiltrating lymphocytes in primary liver carcinoma. From about 490 ng of total RNA, TCR beta-specific cDNA was reverse-transcribed using a constant-region primer. Libraries covering TCR beta were generated through three nested multiplex PCR rounds (using a slightly modified ARM-PCR). Each of the first two PCR rounds ran nine to ten cycles with TRBV1-TRBV30 forward and C-beta reverse primers. One entry per CDR3 protein, called by TCRdb with MiXCR from the multiplex PCR reads. Among approximately 47,000 distinct CDR3 sequences, 70% to 75% were seen once, and the ten largest hold about a quarter. General study points: Just around 7.5-25% of top clones spanned all five tumor regions.

The CDR3 has 14 amino acids. The germline CDR1 and CDR2 sequences are MGHRA and YSYEKL. This clonotype occurred once. Its antigen is unknown. The CDR3 carries no conserved terminal phenylalanine or tryptophan, so it likely arises from a read error. Bulk tissue was left unsorted, and RNA and DNA were co-extracted from 20-30 mg of it. With chronic HBV infection, the patients were also treatment-naive. The sampling covered five separate regions of each tumor. More than 80% viable tumor cells made up every tumor sample. This receptor was taken from a man aged 40-55 years with primary liver carcinoma and hepatitis B virus infection. V gene TRBV4-1 combines with J gene TRBJ1-1; the D is unclear. Input material: liver tumor tissue from sampling region 3. Subset denoted: tumor region T3, left-lateral pole. CDR3 in amino acids: CASTLSGMNTEAFY. The CDR3 region has the DNA TGCGCGAGCACCCTAAGTGGTATGAACACTGAAGCTTTCTAT.